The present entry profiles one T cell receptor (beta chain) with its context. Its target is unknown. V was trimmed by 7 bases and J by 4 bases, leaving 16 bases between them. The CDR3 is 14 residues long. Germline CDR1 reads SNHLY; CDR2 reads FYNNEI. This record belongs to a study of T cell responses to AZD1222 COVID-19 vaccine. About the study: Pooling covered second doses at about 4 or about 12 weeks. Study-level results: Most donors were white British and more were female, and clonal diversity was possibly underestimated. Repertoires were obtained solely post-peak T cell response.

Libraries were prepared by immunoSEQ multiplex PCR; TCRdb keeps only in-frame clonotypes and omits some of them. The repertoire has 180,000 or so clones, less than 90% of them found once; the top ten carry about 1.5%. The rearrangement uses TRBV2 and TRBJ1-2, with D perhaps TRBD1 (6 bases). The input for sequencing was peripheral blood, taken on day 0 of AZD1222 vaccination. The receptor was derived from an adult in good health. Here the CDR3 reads CASKVGQTVYGYTF. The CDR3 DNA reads TGTGCCAGCAAAGTTGGACAGACCGTCTATGGCTACACCTTC.